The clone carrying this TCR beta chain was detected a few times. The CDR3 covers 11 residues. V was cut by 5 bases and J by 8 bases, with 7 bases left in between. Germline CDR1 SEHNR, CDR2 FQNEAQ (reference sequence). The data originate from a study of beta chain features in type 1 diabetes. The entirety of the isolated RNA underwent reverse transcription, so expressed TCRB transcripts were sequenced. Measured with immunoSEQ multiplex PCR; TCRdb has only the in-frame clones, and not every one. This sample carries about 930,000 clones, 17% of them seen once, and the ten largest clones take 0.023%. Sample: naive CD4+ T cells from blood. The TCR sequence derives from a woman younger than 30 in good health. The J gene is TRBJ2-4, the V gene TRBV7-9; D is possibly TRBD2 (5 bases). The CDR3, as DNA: TGTGCCAGCAGCGGGCGGGACATTCAGTACTTC. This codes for CASSGRDIQYF.